The rows below give T cell receptor beta chains drawn from one sample of a study of identical twins. TCRdb ran MiXCR on the 5' RACE reads and lists one entry per CDR3 protein. The sample holds roughly 720,000 distinct CDR3 sequences; 15% to 20% are singletons and the top ten take about an eighth. This same sample was also taken into another study, of T cells expressing NK-cell markers.

The sample consisted of PBMCs. These receptors all come from a young woman in good health. Each CDR3 is given with its conserved first and last residue. D genes are given only for firm matches. Some rows mark clone size as missing; the rest say once, few, many or name a class of expanded clone.

CDR3 DNA: TGTGCCAGCAGCCAGGCCTTAACAACCGGACTAGCCGACCAAGAGACCCAGTACTTC; CDR3 protein: CASSQALTTGLADQETQYF; D gene: TRBD2; J gene: TRBJ2-5; clone size: many; V gene: TRBV3-1
CDR3 DNA: TGTGCCACCATTACCGAGGGATCCACAGATACGCAGTATTTT; CDR3 protein: CATITEGSTDTQYF; D gene: .; J gene: TRBJ2-3; clone size: few; V gene: TRBV6-2/TRBV6-3
CDR3 DNA: TGTGCCATCAGGGACGGGACAGGGGGCGACTATGGCTACACCTTC; CDR3 protein: CAIRDGTGGDYGYTF; D gene: TRBD1; J gene: TRBJ1-2; clone size: .; V gene: TRBV10-3
CDR3 DNA: TGCGCCAGCAGCGAGGGACAGAGGGTTACTGAAGCTTTCTTT; CDR3 protein: CASSEGQRVTEAFF; D gene: TRBD1; J gene: TRBJ1-1; clone size: .; V gene: TRBV5-1
CDR3 DNA: TGTGCTAGTGGACTGACTCTCCAAGAGACCCAGTACTTC; CDR3 protein: CASGLTLQETQYF; D gene: .; J gene: TRBJ2-5; clone size: .; V gene: TRBV12-5
CDR3 DNA: TGTGCCAGCAGCTTCCAATCCGGGACTAAGCGCGAGCAGTACTTC; CDR3 protein: CASSFQSGTKREQYF; D gene: TRBD2; J gene: TRBJ2-7; clone size: few; V gene: TRBV7-2
CDR3 DNA: TGTGCCAGCAGTACCCTGTCCTACGAGCAGTACTTC; CDR3 protein: CASSTLSYEQYF; D gene: .; J gene: TRBJ2-7; clone size: few; V gene: TRBV12-3/TRBV12-4
CDR3 DNA: TGCAGTGCTAGCTTCGTTGGGGATATGCAGTATTTT; CDR3 protein: CSASFVGDMQYF; D gene: .; J gene: TRBJ2-3; clone size: .; V gene: TRBV20-1
CDR3 DNA: TGCAGTGCTAGATCCCCCGAGCCAGCCTACGAGCAGTACTTC; CDR3 protein: CSARSPEPAYEQYF; D gene: .; J gene: TRBJ2-7; clone size: few; V gene: TRBV20-1
CDR3 DNA: TGTGCCAGCAGCTTCCTCGGCGGACTCCAAGAGACCCAGTACTTC; CDR3 protein: CASSFLGGLQETQYF; D gene: .; J gene: TRBJ2-5; clone size: few; V gene: TRBV7-2
CDR3 DNA: TGTGCCAGCAGCCAAGGTCGGACTAGCGGCACAGATACGCAGTATTTT; CDR3 protein: CASSQGRTSGTDTQYF; D gene: TRBD2; J gene: TRBJ2-3; clone size: .; V gene: TRBV3-1
CDR3 DNA: TGCAGTGCTGGGAAGCTTCTTTCACGGGAGACCCAGTACTTC; CDR3 protein: CSAGKLLSRETQYF; D gene: .; J gene: TRBJ2-5; clone size: many; V gene: TRBV20-1
CDR3 DNA: TGCGCCAGCAGCTTAAACGGGAGAGGGAAGCAGTATTTT; CDR3 protein: CASSLNGRGKQYF; D gene: .; J gene: TRBJ2-3; clone size: few; V gene: TRBV5-1
CDR3 DNA: TGCAGTGCTAGAGATCGGGCAGGGTCGGGACTAGCGGGAGTTCCGTACTTC; CDR3 protein: CSARDRAGSGLAGVPYF; D gene: TRBD2; J gene: TRBJ2-7; clone size: few; V gene: TRBV20-1
CDR3 DNA: TGTGCCAGCAGTTACTCCGGACAGTCGACCTACGAGCAGTACTTC; CDR3 protein: CASSYSGQSTYEQYF; D gene: .; J gene: TRBJ2-7; clone size: few; V gene: TRBV6-5
CDR3 DNA: TGCAGCGTTGGCTTCGTCCGGGGTGGGATTGCTGAAGCTTTCTTT; CDR3 protein: CSVGFVRGGIAEAFF; D gene: .; J gene: TRBJ1-1; clone size: few; V gene: TRBV29-1
CDR3 DNA: TGCGCCAGCAGACCCCTTGACAATGAGCAGTTCTTC; CDR3 protein: CASRPLDNEQFF; D gene: .; J gene: TRBJ2-1; clone size: few; V gene: TRBV5-1
CDR3 DNA: TGCGCCAGCAGCCTGCGGGAGGGCCTCAGCACAGATACGCAGTATTTT; CDR3 protein: CASSLREGLSTDTQYF; D gene: TRBD2; J gene: TRBJ2-3; clone size: few; V gene: TRBV5-1
CDR3 DNA: TGCAGCGTTGGCGGGGGACACTTCTATGGCTACACCTTC; CDR3 protein: CSVGGGHFYGYTF; D gene: .; J gene: TRBJ1-2; clone size: .; V gene: TRBV29-1
CDR3 DNA: TGTGCCACCAGCAGGAGCCCAGGAACCGGGGAGCTGTTTTTT; CDR3 protein: CATSRSPGTGELFF; D gene: .; J gene: TRBJ2-2; clone size: few; V gene: TRBV15
CDR3 DNA: TGTGCCAGCAGGGGAGGGGGGGTGGATACGCAGTATTTT; CDR3 protein: CASRGGGVDTQYF; D gene: .; J gene: TRBJ2-3; clone size: .; V gene: TRBV12-3/TRBV12-4
CDR3 DNA: TGTGCCAGCAGCGACCGGGACAGAAGCTCCTACGAGCAGTACTTC; CDR3 protein: CASSDRDRSSYEQYF; D gene: TRBD1; J gene: TRBJ2-7; clone size: .; V gene: TRBV11-1
CDR3 DNA: TGTGCCAGCGGGTTGGGGGTGTACCATGGCTACACCTTC; CDR3 protein: CASGLGVYHGYTF; D gene: .; J gene: TRBJ1-2; clone size: few; V gene: TRBV12-3/TRBV12-4
CDR3 DNA: TGTGCCAGCAGCCCTTCGGACAGGGGTGGCGAGCAGTACTTC; CDR3 protein: CASSPSDRGGEQYF; D gene: TRBD1; J gene: TRBJ2-7; clone size: .; V gene: TRBV7-9
CDR3 DNA: TGTGCCAGCATGAGAGAACGAACGGGTGGCTACACCTTC; CDR3 protein: CASMRERTGGYTF; D gene: .; J gene: TRBJ1-2; clone size: .; V gene: TRBV12-3/TRBV12-4
CDR3 DNA: TGCAGTGCTGGAATAGAATCAGCCGGGGAGCTGTTTTTT; CDR3 protein: CSAGIESAGELFF; D gene: .; J gene: TRBJ2-2; clone size: few; V gene: TRBV20-1
CDR3 DNA: TGTGCCAGCAGTTTCCCGGCGGGACCGCACCTTTCACCCCTCCACTTT; CDR3 protein: CASSFPAGPHLSPLHF; D gene: .; J gene: TRBJ1-6; clone size: .; V gene: TRBV27
CDR3 DNA: TGTGCCAGCAGAAGGAGCAGGGCTCACCAGGCGAGCTCCTACGAGCAGTACTTC; CDR3 protein: CASRRSRAHQASSYEQYF; D gene: .; J gene: TRBJ2-7; clone size: few; V gene: TRBV6-2/TRBV6-3
CDR3 DNA: TGTGCCAGCAGTTTTCTGGGCTCCTACAATGAGCAGTTCTTC; CDR3 protein: CASSFLGSYNEQFF; D gene: .; J gene: TRBJ2-1; clone size: many; V gene: TRBV12-3/TRBV12-4
CDR3 DNA: TGTGCCAGCAGCCTGACTAGCGGTCGAGCGTATGAGCAGTTCTTC; CDR3 protein: CASSLTSGRAYEQFF; D gene: TRBD2; J gene: TRBJ2-1; clone size: few; V gene: TRBV12-3/TRBV12-4
CDR3 DNA: TGTGCCAGCAAGGGACGGGGGCCCGATGGCACCGGGGAGCTGTTTTTT; CDR3 protein: CASKGRGPDGTGELFF; D gene: .; J gene: TRBJ2-2; clone size: .; V gene: TRBV9
CDR3 DNA: TGCAGTGCTTTCAGGACTAGCGAGGGGTACGAGCAGTACTTC; CDR3 protein: CSAFRTSEGYEQYF; D gene: TRBD2; J gene: TRBJ2-7; clone size: .; V gene: TRBV20-1
CDR3 DNA: TGCAGTGCGTACGACAGGGAAAATGAGCAGTTCTTC; CDR3 protein: CSAYDRENEQFF; D gene: TRBD1; J gene: TRBJ2-1; clone size: few; V gene: TRBV20-1
CDR3 DNA: TGTGCCATCAGCCCATCTAGCGGCCAAGAGACCCAGTACTTC; CDR3 protein: CAISPSSGQETQYF; D gene: TRBD2; J gene: TRBJ2-5; clone size: few; V gene: TRBV10-3
CDR3 DNA: TGCGCCAGCAGCCCCACTCCGGGACAGGGCCAGCCCCAGCATTTT; CDR3 protein: CASSPTPGQGQPQHF; D gene: TRBD1; J gene: TRBJ1-5; clone size: few; V gene: TRBV5-1
CDR3 DNA: TGCGCCAGCAGCTTGTCAGACAGGGATTCAGAGACCCAGTACTTC; CDR3 protein: CASSLSDRDSETQYF; D gene: TRBD1; J gene: TRBJ2-5; clone size: .; V gene: TRBV5-1
CDR3 DNA: TGCGCCAGCAGCTTAAGCTGGGTCTTGGGCAGCACAGATACGCAGTATTTT; CDR3 protein: CASSLSWVLGSTDTQYF; D gene: .; J gene: TRBJ2-3; clone size: .; V gene: TRBV5-1
CDR3 DNA: TGTGCCAGCAGCCAAGATCCCCCTAGCAATGAGCAGTTCTTC; CDR3 protein: CASSQDPPSNEQFF; D gene: .; J gene: TRBJ2-1; clone size: .; V gene: TRBV3-1
CDR3 DNA: TGCAGCGTTGGTCGGACAGGGTGGGAGCAGTACTTC; CDR3 protein: CSVGRTGWEQYF; D gene: TRBD1; J gene: TRBJ2-7; clone size: .; V gene: TRBV29-1
CDR3 DNA: TGCAGTGCTATGGTAGCGGGAGCCAACGTCCTGACTTTC; CDR3 protein: CSAMVAGANVLTF; D gene: TRBD2; J gene: TRBJ2-6; clone size: .; V gene: TRBV20-1
CDR3 DNA: TGCAGCCAGGGTCATTTTCCCACAGATACGCAGTATTTT; CDR3 protein: CSQGHFPTDTQYF; D gene: .; J gene: TRBJ2-3; clone size: many; V gene: TRBV20-1
CDR3 DNA: TGTGCCATCAGTGAGCAACGGGGCCCAGGGAACACTGAAGCTTTCTTT; CDR3 protein: CAISEQRGPGNTEAFF; D gene: .; J gene: TRBJ1-1; clone size: many; V gene: TRBV10-3
CDR3 DNA: TGCAGCGTTGGCGGACTAGCTAAAACTGGGGCCAACGTCCTGACTTTC; CDR3 protein: CSVGGLAKTGANVLTF; D gene: TRBD2; J gene: TRBJ2-6; clone size: .; V gene: TRBV29-1
CDR3 DNA: TGTGCCAGCAGCTTGGAAGGATCTGGCACTGAAGCTTTCTTT; CDR3 protein: CASSLEGSGTEAFF; D gene: .; J gene: TRBJ1-1; clone size: few; V gene: TRBV5-4
CDR3 DNA: TGTGCCAGCAGTTTCTGGGAGGAGGCAGATACGCAGTATTTT; CDR3 protein: CASSFWEEADTQYF; D gene: .; J gene: TRBJ2-3; clone size: .; V gene: TRBV12-3/TRBV12-4
CDR3 DNA: TGTGCCAGCAGGTGGCTAGCGGGAGGCACAGATACGCAGTATTTT; CDR3 protein: CASRWLAGGTDTQYF; D gene: TRBD2; J gene: TRBJ2-3; clone size: few; V gene: TRBV12-3/TRBV12-4
CDR3 DNA: TGTGCCAGCAGTTTATTGGGGGGCGTCTATGGCTACACCTTC; CDR3 protein: CASSLLGGVYGYTF; D gene: .; J gene: TRBJ1-2; clone size: many; V gene: TRBV12-3/TRBV12-4
CDR3 DNA: TGTGCCAGCAGTTACGGAGGGGTCAGGCAGTATTTT; CDR3 protein: CASSYGGVRQYF; D gene: .; J gene: TRBJ2-3; clone size: .; V gene: TRBV6-5
CDR3 DNA: TGCGCCAGCAGCCAAGATCGTCGAGGAGGGTTTAGATACGAGCAGTACTTC; CDR3 protein: CASSQDRRGGFRYEQYF; D gene: .; J gene: TRBJ2-7; clone size: few; V gene: TRBV4-3
CDR3 DNA: TGTGCCAGCAGCAAACGACAGGGGCGAGACACTGAAGCTTTCTTT; CDR3 protein: CASSKRQGRDTEAFF; D gene: TRBD1; J gene: TRBJ1-1; clone size: .; V gene: TRBV9
CDR3 DNA: TGCAGTGCTTTCCCGACTAGCGGGGGGGGAGATACGCAGTATTTT; CDR3 protein: CSAFPTSGGGDTQYF; D gene: TRBD2; J gene: TRBJ2-3; clone size: few; V gene: TRBV20-1
CDR3 DNA: TGTGCCAGCAGCCAAGTTACGGGGGACGGGGAGCTGTTTTTT; CDR3 protein: CASSQVTGDGELFF; D gene: .; J gene: TRBJ2-2; clone size: .; V gene: TRBV3-1
CDR3 DNA: TGTGCCAGCAGTGGCGAGGTCCAAGAGACCCAGTACTTC; CDR3 protein: CASSGEVQETQYF; D gene: .; J gene: TRBJ2-5; clone size: few; V gene: TRBV2
CDR3 DNA: TGTGCCAGCAGTCCAGAGTGGGCCAAAAACATTCAGTACTTC; CDR3 protein: CASSPEWAKNIQYF; D gene: .; J gene: TRBJ2-4; clone size: few; V gene: TRBV6-2/TRBV6-3
CDR3 DNA: TGTGCCAGCAGCTTAAACGCGGGTAACACTGAAGCTTTCTTT; CDR3 protein: CASSLNAGNTEAFF; D gene: .; J gene: TRBJ1-1; clone size: .; V gene: TRBV7-9